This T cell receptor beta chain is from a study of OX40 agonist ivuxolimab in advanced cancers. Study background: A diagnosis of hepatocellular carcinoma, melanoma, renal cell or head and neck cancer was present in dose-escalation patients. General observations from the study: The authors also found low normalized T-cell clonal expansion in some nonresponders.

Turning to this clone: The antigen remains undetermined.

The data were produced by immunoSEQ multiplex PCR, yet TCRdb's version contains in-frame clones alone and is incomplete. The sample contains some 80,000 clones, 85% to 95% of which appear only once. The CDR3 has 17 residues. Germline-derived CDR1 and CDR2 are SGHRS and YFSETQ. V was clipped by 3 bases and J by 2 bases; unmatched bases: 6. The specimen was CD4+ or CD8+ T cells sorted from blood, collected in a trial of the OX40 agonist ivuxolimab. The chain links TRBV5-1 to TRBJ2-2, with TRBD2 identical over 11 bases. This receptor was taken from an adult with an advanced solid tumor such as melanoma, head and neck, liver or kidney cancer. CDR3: CASSSRTSGSNTGELFF. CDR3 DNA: TGCGCCAGCAGCTCCCGGACTAGCGGGTCAAACACCGGGGAGCTGTTTTTT. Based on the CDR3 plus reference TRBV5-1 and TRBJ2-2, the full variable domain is KAGVTQTPRYLIKTRGQQVTLSCSPISGHRSVSWYQQTPGQGLQFLFEYFSETQRNKGNFPGRFSGRQFSNSRSEMNVSTLELGDSALYLCASSSRTSGSNTGELFFGEGSRLTVL.